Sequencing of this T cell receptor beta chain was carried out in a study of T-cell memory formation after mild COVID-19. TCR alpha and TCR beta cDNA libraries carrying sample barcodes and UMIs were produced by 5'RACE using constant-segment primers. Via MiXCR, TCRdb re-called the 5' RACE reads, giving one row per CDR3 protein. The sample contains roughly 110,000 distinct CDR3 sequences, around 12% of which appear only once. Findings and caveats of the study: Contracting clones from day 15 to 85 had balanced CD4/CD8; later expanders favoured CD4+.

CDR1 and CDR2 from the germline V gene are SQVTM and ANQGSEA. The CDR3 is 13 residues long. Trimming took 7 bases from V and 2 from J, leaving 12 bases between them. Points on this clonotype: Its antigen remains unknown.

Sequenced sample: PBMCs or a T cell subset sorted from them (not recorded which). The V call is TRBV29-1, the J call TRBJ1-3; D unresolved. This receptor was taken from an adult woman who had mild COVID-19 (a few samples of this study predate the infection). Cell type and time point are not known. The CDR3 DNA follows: TGCAGCGCCGGGTCTGTAGCTGGAAACACCATATATTTT. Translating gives CSAGSVAGNTIYF.